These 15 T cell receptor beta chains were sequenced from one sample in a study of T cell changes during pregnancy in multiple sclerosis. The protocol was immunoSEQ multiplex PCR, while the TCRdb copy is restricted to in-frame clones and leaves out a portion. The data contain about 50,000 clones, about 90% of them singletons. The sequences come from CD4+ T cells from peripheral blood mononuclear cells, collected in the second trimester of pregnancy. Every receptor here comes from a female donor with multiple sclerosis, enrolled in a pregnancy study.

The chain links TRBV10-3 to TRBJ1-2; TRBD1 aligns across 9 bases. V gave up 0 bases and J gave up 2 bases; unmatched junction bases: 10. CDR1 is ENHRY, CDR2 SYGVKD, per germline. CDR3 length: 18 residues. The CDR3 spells CAISESWFRDRANYGYTF. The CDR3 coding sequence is TGTGCCATCAGTGAGTCTTGGTTTAGGGACAGGGCAAACTATGGCTACACCTTC.

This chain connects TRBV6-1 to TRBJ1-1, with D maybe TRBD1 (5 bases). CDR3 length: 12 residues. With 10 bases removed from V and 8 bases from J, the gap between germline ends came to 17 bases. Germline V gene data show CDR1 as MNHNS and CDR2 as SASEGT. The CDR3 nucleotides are TGTGCCAACCGGGCCCCAAGGGGCGAAGCTTTCTTT. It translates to CANRAPRGEAFF.

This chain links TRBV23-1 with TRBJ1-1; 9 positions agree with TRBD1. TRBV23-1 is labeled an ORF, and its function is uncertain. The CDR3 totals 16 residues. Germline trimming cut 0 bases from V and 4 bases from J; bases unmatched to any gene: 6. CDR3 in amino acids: CASSQSNRGPSTEAFF. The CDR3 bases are TGCGCCAGCAGTCAATCTAACAGGGGGCCTAGCACTGAAGCTTTCTTT.

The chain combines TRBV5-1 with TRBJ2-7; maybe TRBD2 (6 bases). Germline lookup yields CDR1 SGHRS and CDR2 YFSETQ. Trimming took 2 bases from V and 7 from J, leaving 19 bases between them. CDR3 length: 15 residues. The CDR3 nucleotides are TGCGCCAGCAGCTTCGGACACTCTGGGGGAGGTGAGCAGTACTTC. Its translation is CASSFGHSGGGEQYF.

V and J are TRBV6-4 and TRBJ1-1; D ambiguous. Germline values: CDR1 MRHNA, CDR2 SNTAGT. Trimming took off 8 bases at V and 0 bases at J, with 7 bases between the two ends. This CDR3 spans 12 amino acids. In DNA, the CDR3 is TGTGCCAGCCTCATAGTGAACACTGAAGCTTTCTTT. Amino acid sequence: CASLIVNTEAFF.

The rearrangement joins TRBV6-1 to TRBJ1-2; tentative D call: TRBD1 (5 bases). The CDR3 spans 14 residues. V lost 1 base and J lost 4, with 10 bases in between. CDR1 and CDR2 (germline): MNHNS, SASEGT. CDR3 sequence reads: CASSEGPGLYGYTF. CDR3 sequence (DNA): TGTGCCAGCAGTGAAGGCCCAGGGCTCTATGGCTACACCTTC.

The CDR3 is CASSKGQSSVGELFF. CDR3 DNA sequence: TGTGCCAGCAGTAAGGGACAGAGTTCGGTCGGGGAGCTGTTTTTT. The chain has TRBV7-9 and TRBJ2-2; 7 nucleotides match TRBD1. Losses at the gene ends were 6 bases for V and 7 bases for J; bases not matched to a gene: 11. This CDR3 spans 15 amino acids. CDR1 is SEHNR, CDR2 FQNEAQ, per germline (reference sequence).

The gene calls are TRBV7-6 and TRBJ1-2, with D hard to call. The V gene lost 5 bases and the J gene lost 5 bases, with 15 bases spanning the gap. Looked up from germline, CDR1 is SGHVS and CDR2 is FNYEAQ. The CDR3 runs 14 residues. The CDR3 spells CASSESRTGYGYTF. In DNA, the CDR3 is TGTGCCAGCAGCGAGTCAAGGACGGGATATGGCTACACCTTC.

CDR3 nucleotides: TGTGCAACAGAGCAGGGGGCATCTGGAAACACCATATATTTT. Residues: CATEQGASGNTIYF. V gene TRBV6-1 combines with J gene TRBJ1-3; 8 bases are shared with TRBD1. The CDR3 runs 14 residues. Germline V gene lookup returns CDR1 MNHNS and CDR2 SASEGT.

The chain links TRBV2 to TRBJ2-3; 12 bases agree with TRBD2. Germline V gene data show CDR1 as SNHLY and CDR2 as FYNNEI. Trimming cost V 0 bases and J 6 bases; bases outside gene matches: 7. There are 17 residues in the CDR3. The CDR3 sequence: CASSEASSGGAADTQYF. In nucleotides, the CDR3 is TGTGCCAGCAGTGAAGCGTCTAGCGGGGGGGCCGCGGATACGCAGTATTTT.

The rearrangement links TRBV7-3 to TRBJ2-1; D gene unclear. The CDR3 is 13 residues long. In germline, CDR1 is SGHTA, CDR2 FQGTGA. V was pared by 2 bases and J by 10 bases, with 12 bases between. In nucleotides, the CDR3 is TGTGCCAGCAGCTTAGGAGTGAGTGTCGAGCAGTTCTTC. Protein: CASSLGVSVEQFF.

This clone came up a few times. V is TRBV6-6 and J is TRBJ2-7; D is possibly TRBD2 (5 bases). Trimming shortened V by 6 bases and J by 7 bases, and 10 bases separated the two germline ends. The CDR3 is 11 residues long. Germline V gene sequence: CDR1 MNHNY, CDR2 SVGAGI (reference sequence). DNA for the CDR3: TGTGCCAGCAGCCAAAGGGAGGAGCAGTACTTC. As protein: CASSQREEQYF.

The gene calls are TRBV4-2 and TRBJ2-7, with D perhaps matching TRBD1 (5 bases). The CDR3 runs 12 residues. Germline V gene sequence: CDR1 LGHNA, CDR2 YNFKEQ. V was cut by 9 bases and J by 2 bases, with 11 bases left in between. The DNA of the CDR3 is TGTGCCAGTGGGGCGGACACCTACGAGCAGTACTTC. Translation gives CASGADTYEQYF.

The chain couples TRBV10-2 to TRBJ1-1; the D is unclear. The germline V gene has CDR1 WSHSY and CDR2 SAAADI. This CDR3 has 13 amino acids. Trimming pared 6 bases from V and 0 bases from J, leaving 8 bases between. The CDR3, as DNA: TGCGCCAGCAGACGGCAGGTGAACACTGAAGCTTTCTTT. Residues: CASRRQVNTEAFF.

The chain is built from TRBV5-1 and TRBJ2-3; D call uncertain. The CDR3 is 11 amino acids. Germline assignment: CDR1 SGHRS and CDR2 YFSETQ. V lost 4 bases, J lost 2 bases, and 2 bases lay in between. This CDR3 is CASSLTDTQYF. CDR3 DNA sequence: TGCGCCAGCAGCCTCACAGATACGCAGTATTTT.